This T cell receptor beta chain was captured in a study of PD-L1 blockade in urothelial cancer. The wider study: The patients' atezolizumab therapy, 1,200 mg intravenously every 3 weeks, started at some point between 2013 and 2014. Median blood clonality was roughly 0.087, with 75,000 to 100,000 unique TCRs.

Clones were read by immunoSEQ multiplex PCR, and TCRdb kept only the in-frame ones, dropping some. Among 45,000 to 50,000 clones listed, approximately 89% were seen once. The receptor comes from a man aged 80 or over with urothelial cancer. The specimen comprised PBMCs, sampled around atezolizumab (anti-PD-L1) treatment.

The CDR3 loop reads CASSSGQETYYGYTF. The CDR3 coding sequence is TGTGCCAGCAGTTCAGGACAGGAGACATACTATGGCTACACCTTC. V usage is TRBV28 and J usage is TRBJ1-2; 7 nucleotides align to TRBD1. The CDR3 is made up of 15 amino acids. The germline gives CDR1 MDHEN, CDR2 SYDVKM. V lost 4 bases, J lost 3 bases, and 8 bases stayed unmatched.